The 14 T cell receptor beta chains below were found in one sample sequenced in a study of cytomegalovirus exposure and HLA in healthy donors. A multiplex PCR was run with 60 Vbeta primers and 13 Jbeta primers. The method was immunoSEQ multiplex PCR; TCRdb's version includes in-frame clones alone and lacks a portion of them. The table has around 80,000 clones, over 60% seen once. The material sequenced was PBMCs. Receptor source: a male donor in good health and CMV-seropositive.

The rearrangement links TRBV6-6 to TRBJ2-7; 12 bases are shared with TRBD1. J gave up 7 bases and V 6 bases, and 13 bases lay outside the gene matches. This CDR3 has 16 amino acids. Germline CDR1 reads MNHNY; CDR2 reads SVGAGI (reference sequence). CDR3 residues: CASSPRGGQGAREQYF. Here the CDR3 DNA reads TGTGCCAGCAGCCCCCGGGGGGGACAGGGGGCGCGTGAGCAGTACTTC.

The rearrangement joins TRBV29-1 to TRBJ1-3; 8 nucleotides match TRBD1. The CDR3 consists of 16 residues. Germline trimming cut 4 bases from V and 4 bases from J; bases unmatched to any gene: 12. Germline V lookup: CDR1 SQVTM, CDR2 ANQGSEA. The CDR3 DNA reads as TGCAGCGTTGCATACACAGGGGGATCGGGAGGAAACACCATATATTTT. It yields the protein CSVAYTGGSGGNTIYF. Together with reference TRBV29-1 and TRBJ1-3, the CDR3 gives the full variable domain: SAVISQKPSRDICQRGTSLTIQCQVDSQVTMMFWYRQQPGQSLTLIATANQGSEATYESGFVIDKFPISRPNLTFSTLTVSNMSPEDSSIYLCSVAYTGGSGGNTIYFGEGSWLTVV.

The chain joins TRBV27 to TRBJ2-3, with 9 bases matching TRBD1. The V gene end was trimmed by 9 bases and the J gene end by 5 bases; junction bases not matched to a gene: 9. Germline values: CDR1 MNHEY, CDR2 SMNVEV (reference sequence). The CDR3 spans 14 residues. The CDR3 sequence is CASRGQGKKDTQYF. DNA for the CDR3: TGTGCCAGTCGCGGACAGGGGAAGAAAGATACGCAGTATTTT.

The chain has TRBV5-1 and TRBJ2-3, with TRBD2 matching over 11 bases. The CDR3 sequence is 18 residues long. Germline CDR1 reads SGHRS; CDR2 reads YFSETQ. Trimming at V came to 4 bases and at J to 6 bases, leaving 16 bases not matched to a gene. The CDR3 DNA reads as TGCGCCAGCAGCCCCTCTAGGGATAGCGGGGGGGCCGCGGATACGCAGTATTTT. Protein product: CASSPSRDSGGAADTQYF.

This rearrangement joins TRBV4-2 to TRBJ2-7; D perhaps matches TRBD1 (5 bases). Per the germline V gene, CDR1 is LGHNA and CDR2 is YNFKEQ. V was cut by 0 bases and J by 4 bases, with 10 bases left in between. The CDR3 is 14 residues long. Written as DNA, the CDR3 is TGTGCCAGCAGCCAAGATAAGGGGAAATACGAGCAGTACTTC. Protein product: CASSQDKGKYEQYF.

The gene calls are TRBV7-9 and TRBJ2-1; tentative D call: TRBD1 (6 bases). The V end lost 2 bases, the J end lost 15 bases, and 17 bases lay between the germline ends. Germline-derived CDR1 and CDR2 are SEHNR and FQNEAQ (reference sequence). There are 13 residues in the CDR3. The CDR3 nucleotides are TGTGCCAGCAGCTTAAGGGGGACGGTACAATGGTTCTTC. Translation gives CASSLRGTVQWFF.

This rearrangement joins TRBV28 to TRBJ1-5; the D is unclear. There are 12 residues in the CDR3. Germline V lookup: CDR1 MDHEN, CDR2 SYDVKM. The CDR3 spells CVLGGRKQPQHF. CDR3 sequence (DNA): TGTGTCCTGGGAGGGAGAAAGCAGCCCCAGCATTTT. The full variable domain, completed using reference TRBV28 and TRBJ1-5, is DVKVTQSSRYLVKRTGEKVFLECVQDMDHENMFWYRQDPGLGLRLIYFSYDVKMKEKGDIPEGYSVSREKKERFSLILESASTNQTSMYLCVLGGRKQPQHFGDGTRLSIL.

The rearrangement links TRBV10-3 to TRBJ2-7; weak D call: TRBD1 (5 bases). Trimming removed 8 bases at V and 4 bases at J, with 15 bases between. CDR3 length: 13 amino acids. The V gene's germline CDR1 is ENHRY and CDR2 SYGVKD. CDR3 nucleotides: TGTGCCATCCCTGTTGGACAAATATACGAGCAGTACTTC. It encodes CAIPVGQIYEQYF.

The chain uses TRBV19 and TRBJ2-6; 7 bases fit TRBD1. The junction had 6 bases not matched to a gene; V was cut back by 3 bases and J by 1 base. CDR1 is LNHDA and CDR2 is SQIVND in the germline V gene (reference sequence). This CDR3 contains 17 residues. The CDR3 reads CASSMLGGASGANVLTF. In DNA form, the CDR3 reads TGTGCCAGTAGTATGTTAGGGGGCGCTTCTGGGGCCAACGTCCTGACTTTC.

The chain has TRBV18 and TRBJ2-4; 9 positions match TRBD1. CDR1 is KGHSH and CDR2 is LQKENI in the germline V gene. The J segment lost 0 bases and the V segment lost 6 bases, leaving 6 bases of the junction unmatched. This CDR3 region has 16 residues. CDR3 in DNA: TGTGCCAGCTCTCCGGGACAGGGAGTAGCCAAAAACATTCAGTACTTC. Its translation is CASSPGQGVAKNIQYF.

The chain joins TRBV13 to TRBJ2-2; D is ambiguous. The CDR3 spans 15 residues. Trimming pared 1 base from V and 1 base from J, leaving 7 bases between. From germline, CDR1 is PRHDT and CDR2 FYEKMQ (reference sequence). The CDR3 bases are TGTGCCAGCAGCTTAGCCAGGTTGAACACCGGGGAGCTGTTTTTT. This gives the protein CASSLARLNTGELFF.

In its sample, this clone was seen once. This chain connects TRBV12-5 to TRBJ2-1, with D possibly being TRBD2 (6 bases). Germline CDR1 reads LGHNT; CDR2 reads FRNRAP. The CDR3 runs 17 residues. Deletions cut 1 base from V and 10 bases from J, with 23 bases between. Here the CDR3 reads CASGLAFSGTGEFEQFF. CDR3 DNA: TGTGCTAGTGGTTTGGCTTTTTCCGGGACGGGGGAATTCGAGCAGTTCTTC.

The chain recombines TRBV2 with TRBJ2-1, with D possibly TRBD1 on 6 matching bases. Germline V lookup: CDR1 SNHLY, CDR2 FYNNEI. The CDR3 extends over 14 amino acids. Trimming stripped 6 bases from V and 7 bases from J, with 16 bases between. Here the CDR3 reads CASSWGQGGNEQFF. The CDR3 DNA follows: TGTGCCAGCAGCTGGGGGCAGGGCGGGAATGAGCAGTTCTTC.

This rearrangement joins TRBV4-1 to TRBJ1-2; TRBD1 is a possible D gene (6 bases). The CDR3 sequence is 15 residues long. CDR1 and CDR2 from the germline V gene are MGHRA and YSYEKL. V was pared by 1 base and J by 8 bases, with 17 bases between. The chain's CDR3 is CASSQVWGRRGGYTF. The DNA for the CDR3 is TGCGCCAGCAGCCAAGTTTGGGGGCGCCGGGGCGGCTACACCTTC.